This TCR beta chain was retrieved from a study of cytomegalovirus exposure and HLA in healthy donors. The study's findings and limits: Previously analyzed data showed that most TCR beta V segments were productive at a frequency of about 87% or about 30%. Later analysis reportedly placed an Asian-associated ancestry cluster below the roughly 670-donor mean in N-insertions. It was reported that the classifier diagnosed cytomegalovirus status with high specificity and sensitivity in both the original and validation cohorts.

Remarks on this clone: Its antigen remains unknown.

The V gene lost 4 bases and the J gene lost 3 bases, with 16 bases spanning the gap. CDR3 length: 16 residues. Germline loops: CDR1 SNHLY, CDR2 FYNNEI. The PCR had 60 Vbeta and 13 Jbeta primers. Libraries were prepared by immunoSEQ multiplex PCR; TCRdb keeps only in-frame clonotypes and omits some of them. The top ten clones hold roughly 2% of a sample with some 110,000 clones, about 61% of them seen once. The TCR sequence derives from a woman in her twenties or thirties in good health and CMV-seronegative. The sample taken for sequencing was PBMCs. The genes are TRBV2 and TRBJ1-5; a possible D gene is TRBD1 (6 bases). In DNA, the CDR3 is TGTGCCAGCAGTGGGGAACAGGGAAATATCAATCAGCCCCAGCATTTT. The encoded protein is CASSGEQGNINQPQHF.